The present entry profiles one T cell receptor (beta chain) with its context. The CDR3 covers 17 residues. Trimming stripped 3 bases from V and 0 bases from J, with 15 bases between. CDR1 LNHDA and CDR2 SQIVND come from the germline V gene (reference sequence). The data derive from a study of blood T cell repertoires in COVID-19. Study in general: Samples representing acute and convalescent COVID-19 were sourced from the United States, Italy and Spain. Sources were T cells, B-cell-depleted T cells, or PBMCs; the material itself was cDNA or gDNA.

Produced via immunoSEQ multiplex PCR; TCRdb's table is partial and in-frame only. In the table there are a few hundred thousand clones, about 90% of which are singletons. Within the 2 weeks before study entry, each person in the exposed group met a COVID-19 case. The sample consisted of PBMCs or T cells enriched from blood (not recorded which). The rearrangement links TRBV19 to TRBJ2-1; possible D gene TRBD2, 6 bases. The TCR sequence derives from a woman aged 45-65 years who had been exposed to COVID-19. CDR3 nucleotide sequence: TGTGCCAGTAGTATGGCCCCCCTAGCGAGCTCCTACAATGAGCAGTTCTTC. Amino acids: CASSMAPLASSYNEQFF. Full variable domain (remainder filled in from reference TRBV19 and TRBJ2-1): DGGITQSPKYLFRKEGQNVTLSCEQNLNHDAMYWYRQDPGQGLRLIYYSQIVNDFQKGDIAEGYSVSREKKESFPLTVTSAQKNPTAFYLCASSMAPLASSYNEQFFGPGTRLTVL.